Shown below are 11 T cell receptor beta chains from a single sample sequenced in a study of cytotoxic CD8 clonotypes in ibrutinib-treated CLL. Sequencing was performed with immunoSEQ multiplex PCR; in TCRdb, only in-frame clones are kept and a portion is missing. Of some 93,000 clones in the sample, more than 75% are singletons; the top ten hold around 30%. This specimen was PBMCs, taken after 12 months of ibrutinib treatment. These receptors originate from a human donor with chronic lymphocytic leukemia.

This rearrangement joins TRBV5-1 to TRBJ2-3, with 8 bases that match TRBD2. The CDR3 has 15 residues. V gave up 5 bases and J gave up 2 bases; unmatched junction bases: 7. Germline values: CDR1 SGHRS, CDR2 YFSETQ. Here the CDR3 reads CASSLNGGATDTQYF. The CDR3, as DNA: TGCGCCAGCAGTTTAAACGGGGGGGCCACAGATACGCAGTATTTT.

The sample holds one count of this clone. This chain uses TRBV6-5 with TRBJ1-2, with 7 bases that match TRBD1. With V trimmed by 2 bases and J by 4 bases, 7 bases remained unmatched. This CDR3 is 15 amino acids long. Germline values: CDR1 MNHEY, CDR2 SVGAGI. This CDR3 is CASSYRGQKFYGYTF. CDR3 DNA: TGTGCCAGCAGTTACAGGGGGCAGAAATTCTATGGCTACACCTTC.

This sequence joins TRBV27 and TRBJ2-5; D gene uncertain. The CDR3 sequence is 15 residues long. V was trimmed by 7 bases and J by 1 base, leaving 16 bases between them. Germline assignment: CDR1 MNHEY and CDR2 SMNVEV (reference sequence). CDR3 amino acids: CASKGRPELQETQYF. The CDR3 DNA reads TGTGCCAGCAAAGGCCGGCCCGAACTCCAAGAGACCCAGTACTTC.

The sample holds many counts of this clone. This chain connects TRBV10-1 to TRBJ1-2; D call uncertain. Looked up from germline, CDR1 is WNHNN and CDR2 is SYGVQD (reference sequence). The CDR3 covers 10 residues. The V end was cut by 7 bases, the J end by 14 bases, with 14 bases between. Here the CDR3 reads CASTTDGRTF. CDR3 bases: TGCGCCAGCACTACGGATGGACGGACCTTC.

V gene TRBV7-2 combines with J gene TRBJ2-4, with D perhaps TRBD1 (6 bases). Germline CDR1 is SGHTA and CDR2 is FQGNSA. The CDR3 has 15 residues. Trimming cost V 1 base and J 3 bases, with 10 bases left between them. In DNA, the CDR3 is TGTGCCAGCAGCTTAGGGACAGACTTCAAAAACATTCAGTACTTC. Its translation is CASSLGTDFKNIQYF.

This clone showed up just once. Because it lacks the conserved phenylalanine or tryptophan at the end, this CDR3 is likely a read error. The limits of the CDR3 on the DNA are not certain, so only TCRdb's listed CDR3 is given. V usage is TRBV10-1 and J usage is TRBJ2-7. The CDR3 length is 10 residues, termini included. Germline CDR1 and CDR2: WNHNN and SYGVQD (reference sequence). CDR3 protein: CASIGAHSCP.

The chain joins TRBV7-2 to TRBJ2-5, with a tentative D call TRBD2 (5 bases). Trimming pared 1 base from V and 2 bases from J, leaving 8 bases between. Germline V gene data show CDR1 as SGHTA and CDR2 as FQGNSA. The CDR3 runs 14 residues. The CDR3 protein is CASSLVSGQETQYF. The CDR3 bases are TGTGCCAGCAGCTTAGTTTCGGGGCAAGAGACCCAGTACTTC.

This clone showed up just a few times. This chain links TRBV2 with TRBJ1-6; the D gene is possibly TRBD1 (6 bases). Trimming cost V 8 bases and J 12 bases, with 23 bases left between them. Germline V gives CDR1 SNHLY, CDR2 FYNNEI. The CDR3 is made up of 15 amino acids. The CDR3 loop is CASLTDRTVGGPLHF. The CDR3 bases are TGTGCCAGCCTCACCGATAGGACAGTGGGGGGACCCCTCCACTTT.

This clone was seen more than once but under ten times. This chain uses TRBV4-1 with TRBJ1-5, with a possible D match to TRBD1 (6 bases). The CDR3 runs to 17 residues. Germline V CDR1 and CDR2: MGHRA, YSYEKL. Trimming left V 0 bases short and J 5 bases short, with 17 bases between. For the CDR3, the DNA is TGCGCCAGCAGCCAAGATCTGACCCCAGGGGCTGATCAGCCCCAGCATTTT. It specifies CASSQDLTPGADQPQHF.

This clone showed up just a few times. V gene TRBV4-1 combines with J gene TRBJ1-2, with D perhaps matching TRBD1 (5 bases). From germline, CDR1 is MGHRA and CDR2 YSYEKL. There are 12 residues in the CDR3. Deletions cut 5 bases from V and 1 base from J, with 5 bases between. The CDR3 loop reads CASSRGNYGYTF. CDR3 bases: TGCGCCAGCAGCAGGGGTAACTATGGCTACACCTTC.

The CDR3 loop is CASCRDGNEQFF. The CDR3 bases are TGTGCCAGCTGCAGGGATGGGAATGAGCAGTTCTTC. This chain connects TRBV7-9 to TRBJ2-1; perhaps TRBD1 as D (5 bases). This CDR3 is 12 amino acids long. V dropped 8 bases and J dropped 7 bases, with 12 bases sitting between them. CDR1 and CDR2 (germline): SEHNR, FQNEAQ (reference sequence).